This passage covers 29 T cell receptor beta chains from one sample sequenced in a study of immune characterization of retroperitoneal liposarcoma. Each CDR3 protein gets one entry after TCRdb re-called the PCR reads with MiXCR. The repertoire holds about 10,000 distinct CDR3 sequences, with about 30% as singletons. Sequencing used tumor tissue. The receptors originated from a female donor with retroperitoneal liposarcoma.

This chain joins TRBV5-1 and TRBJ2-1; TRBD1 aligns across 7 bases. Germline V CDR1 and CDR2: SGHRS, YFSETQ. The CDR3 is made up of 15 amino acids. Losses at the gene ends were 4 bases for V and 2 bases for J; bases not matched to a gene: 6. CDR3 residues: CASSVRGSPYNEQFF. CDR3 DNA sequence: TGCGCCAGCAGCGTCAGGGGGAGCCCCTACAATGAGCAGTTCTTC.

The gene calls are TRBV6-6 and TRBJ2-2; 9 nucleotides line up with TRBD2. Trimming cost V 2 bases and J 5 bases; bases outside gene matches: 9. This CDR3 spans 17 amino acids. Germline V CDR1 and CDR2: MNHNY, SVGAGI (reference sequence). The CDR3 is CASSYPWGSGGTGELFF. The CDR3 bases are TGTGCCAGCAGTTACCCCTGGGGTAGCGGGGGAACCGGGGAGCTGTTTTTT.

This chain connects TRBV12-5 to TRBJ2-7; unclear D gene. Deletions cut 5 bases from V and 5 bases from J, with 13 bases between. CDR1 is LGHNT, CDR2 FRNRAP, per germline. CDR3 length: 13 amino acids. CDR3 protein: CASGVSVSNEQYF. The CDR3 DNA reads TGTGCTAGTGGTGTGTCGGTTTCCAACGAGCAGTACTTC.

By share, this clonotype ranks as large (0.1 to 1%). The genes are TRBV7-2 and TRBJ2-1, with TRBD1 identical over 7 bases. CDR1 is SGHTA and CDR2 is FQGNSA in the germline V gene. V shed 5 bases and J 10 bases; nucleotides not matched to a gene: 11. The CDR3 length is 14 residues. This CDR3 is CASSSRQGSHEQFF. CDR3 DNA: TGTGCCAGCAGCAGTAGACAGGGCTCCCACGAGCAGTTCTTC.

This clonotype showed up just once. The chain has TRBV6-6 and TRBJ1-5, with D unclear. Trimming removed 6 bases from V and 8 bases from J, with 17 bases in between. Germline CDR1 MNHNY, CDR2 SVGAGI (reference sequence). The CDR3 totals 14 residues. Written as DNA, the CDR3 is TGTGCCAGCAGAGGACGGATTGATAATAAGCCCCAGCATTTT. This translates into CASRGRIDNKPQHF.

Ten or more counts support this clonotype. V is TRBV7-2 and J is TRBJ2-3, with 11 bases aligning to TRBD2. Germline CDR1 and CDR2: SGHTA and FQGNSA. V shed 5 bases, J shed 5 bases, and the junction held 6 bases outside the gene matches. The CDR3 covers 15 residues. The CDR3 loop is CASSQLAGVLDTQYF. DNA of the CDR3: TGTGCCAGCAGCCAACTAGCGGGAGTTTTAGATACGCAGTATTTT.

The chain recombines TRBV14 with TRBJ2-1; possibly TRBD2 for D (6 bases). The J call may be incorrect, as the DNA end agrees better with TRBJ2-5. CDR3 size: 15 residues. In germline, CDR1 is SGHDN, CDR2 FVKESK. The CDR3 sequence: CASSFAPGGQETQYF. For the CDR3, the DNA is TGTGCCAGCAGCTTCGCCCCCGGGGGTCAAGAGACCCAGTACTTC.

This clonotype was detected many times. V gene TRBV6-6 combines with J gene TRBJ2-1; 8 nucleotides line up with TRBD1. CDR3 length: 14 amino acids. V lost 2 bases to trimming and J lost 10 bases; unmatched junction nucleotides: 7. CDR1 and CDR2 from the germline V gene are MNHNY and SVGAGI (reference sequence). In DNA form, the CDR3 reads TGTGCCAGCAGTTACCAGGGGGCCGGAGACGAGCAGTTCTTC. Amino acid sequence: CASSYQGAGDEQFF.

This clonotype was seen many times. The chain has TRBV7-6 and TRBJ2-1, with D perhaps TRBD2 (6 bases). The CDR3 has 14 residues. Trimming removed 2 bases from V and 8 bases from J, with 13 bases in between. Germline CDR1 is SGHVS and CDR2 is FNYEAQ. CDR3 residues: CASSLSGSSYEQFF. CDR3 sequence (DNA): TGTGCCAGCAGCTTAAGCGGGTCTAGTTATGAGCAGTTCTTC.

There are a few counts of this clonotype. J is TRBJ2-5 and V is TRBV6-1; D unclear. The CDR3 is 11 residues long. Trimming took off 6 bases at V and 11 bases at J, with 13 bases between the two ends. Germline-derived CDR1 and CDR2 are MNHNS and SASEGT. CDR3 sequence (DNA): TGTGCCAGCAGCCCCGTAGGTGAGCAGTACTTC. It encodes CASSPVGEQYF.

This clonotype was seen a few times. The chain is built from TRBV12-3 or TRBV12-4 and TRBJ2-5, with a weak D call TRBD2 (6 bases). CDR3 length equals 17 residues. The V end lost 6 bases, the J end lost 2 bases, and 22 bases lay between the germline ends. This CDR3 reads CASSKLSGTGGQETQYF. CDR3 DNA sequence: TGTGCCAGCAGCAAACTTTCCGGGACTGGGGGGCAAGAGACCCAGTACTTC.

J is TRBJ2-5 and V is TRBV6-5; 9 nucleotides agree with TRBD1. J lost 4 bases, V lost 2 bases, and 5 bases had no gene match. Germline CDR1 is MNHEY and CDR2 is SVGAGI. The CDR3 contains 15 residues. For the CDR3, the DNA is TGTGCCAGCAGTTACCGAACAGGGGGCGTAGAGACCCAGTACTTC. Translation gives CASSYRTGGVETQYF.

Sample share makes this clonotype medium-sized. This chain connects TRBV7-2 to TRBJ2-1; D uncertain. From germline, CDR1 is SGHTA and CDR2 FQGNSA. The CDR3 is 15 residues long. Trimming removed 5 bases at V and 13 bases at J, with 24 bases between. CDR3 in DNA: TGTGCCAGCAGCCATGCCGCGGCAGTCCAAGAGACCCAGTTCTTC. It is translated as CASSHAAAVQETQFF.

Here the CDR3 reads CASKDTGRNTEAFF. DNA for the CDR3: TGTGCCAGCAAGGACACAGGACGGAACACTGAAGCTTTCTTT. The rearrangement joins TRBV6-1 to TRBJ1-1, with D possibly matching TRBD1 (5 bases). The V gene lost 7 bases and the J gene lost 1 base, with 13 bases spanning the gap. Per germline, CDR1 MNHNS and CDR2 SASEGT. CDR3 size: 14 residues.

This clonotype has only a few counts. This chain uses TRBV10-2 with TRBJ2-2; 12 bases align to TRBD2. Trimming took 6 bases from V and 7 from J; bases not matched to a gene: 3. The CDR3 loop spans 14 amino acids. Germline CDR1 reads WSHSY; CDR2 reads SAAADI. CDR3 coding DNA: TGCGCCAGCAGGACTAGCGGGAGTAGCGGGGAGCTGTTTTTT. Its translation: CASRTSGSSGELFF.

V is TRBV5-3 and J is TRBJ1-5, with 11 bases identical to TRBD1. TRBV5-3 is filed as an ORF, its function uncertain. The junction had 10 bases not matched to a gene; V was cut back by 8 bases and J by 6 bases. The CDR3 extends over 15 amino acids. The DNA of the CDR3 is TGTGCCAGCAGCCGGGACAGGGGGAGTGGTCAGCCCCAGCATTTT. Translating gives CASSRDRGSGQPQHF.

This clonotype was observed a few times. This chain links TRBV7-8 with TRBJ2-5; 9 bases agree with TRBD2. This CDR3 spans 16 amino acids. With V trimmed by 1 base and J by 6 bases, 9 bases remained unmatched. Germline CDR1 SGHVS, CDR2 FQNEAQ. In nucleotides, the CDR3 is TGTGCCAGCAGCTTAGAGTCTCCAGCGGGAGGACAGACCCAGTACTTC. Protein product: CASSLESPAGGQTQYF.

This clonotype was seen only a few times. The chain's CDR3 is CASSYILLAGGPKTQFF. The CDR3 nucleotides are TGTGCCAGCAGTTACATCCTTCTAGCGGGGGGGCCAAAGACCCAGTTCTTC. V is TRBV6-6 and J is TRBJ2-3; 12 positions match TRBD2. The J call may be incorrect, as the DNA end agrees better with TRBJ2-1. The CDR3 has 17 amino acids. CDR1 and CDR2 (germline): MNHNY, SVGAGI (reference sequence).

This clonotype occurred many times. The genes are TRBV7-8 and TRBJ2-1; D may be TRBD1 (8 bases). Germline V gene lookup returns CDR1 SGHVS and CDR2 FQNEAQ. CDR3 length equals 19 residues. Between the trimmed V and J ends, which lost 7 bases and 13 bases, there was a span of 38 bases. CDR3 coding DNA: TGTGCCAGCACCCTACCCCCACAGGGGGGGGCCTTTACTGAAGAGACCCAGTTCTTC. Translation: CASTLPPQGGAFTEETQFF.

The chain recombines TRBV12-3 or TRBV12-4 with TRBJ2-5; tentatively, D is TRBD1 or TRBD2 (5 bases each). The CDR3 covers 14 residues. The V and J ends lost 5 bases and 1 base respectively, with 11 bases between them. CDR3 residues: CASSMRGSQETQYF. In DNA, the CDR3 is TGTGCCAGCAGTATGAGGGGATCCCAAGAGACCCAGTACTTC.

This clonotype is categorized as medium-sized. The chain carries TRBV7-8 and TRBJ2-1; TRBD2 aligns across 14 bases. Per germline, CDR1 SGHVS and CDR2 FQNEAQ. V was pared by 5 bases and J by 8 bases, with 8 bases of the junction left unmatched. The CDR3 sequence is 16 residues long. The CDR3 DNA is TGTGCCAGCAGCCCGAGACTAGCGGGGGGGATAGATGAGCAGTTCTTC. As protein: CASSPRLAGGIDEQFF.

By share, this clonotype ranks as large. The J gene is TRBJ2-7, the V gene TRBV6-1; unclear D gene. The CDR3 totals 14 residues. Deletions cut 2 bases from V and 2 bases from J, with 10 bases between. Germline-derived CDR1 and CDR2 are MNHNS and SASEGT. CDR3 protein: CASSEWASTYEQYF. The CDR3 DNA is TGTGCCAGCAGTGAATGGGCCTCGACCTACGAGCAGTACTTC.

The CDR3 bases are TGTGCCAGCAGCCGTCAGCTGCAGGGGGCGAATGAGCAGTTCTTC. Translated: CASSRQLQGANEQFF. The chain couples TRBV5-5 to TRBJ2-1; 8 nucleotides agree with TRBD1. The CDR3 runs 15 residues. The trim removed 4 bases at V and 7 bases at J, leaving 10 bases unmatched. Germline V CDR1 and CDR2: SGHKS, YYEKEE (reference sequence). The full variable domain, its missing parts supplied by reference TRBV5-5 and TRBJ2-1, is DAGVTQSPTHLIKTRGQQVTLRCSPISGHKSVSWYQQVLGQGPQFIFQYYEKEERGRGNFPDRFSARQFPNYSSELNVNALLLGDSALYLCASSRQLQGANEQFFGPGTRLTVL.

This clonotype was picked up many times. The chain carries TRBV7-2 and TRBJ2-1, with TRBD2 as a possible D gene (7 bases). V lost 0 bases and J 7 bases, leaving 10 bases between the germline ends. The CDR3 totals 14 residues. CDR1 SGHTA and CDR2 FQGNSA come from the germline V gene. CDR3 sequence reads: CASSLAAGANEQFF. CDR3 DNA: TGTGCCAGCAGCTTAGCTGCGGGGGCTAATGAGCAGTTCTTC. The full variable domain, in which reference TRBV7-2 and TRBJ2-1 provide the parts outside the CDR3, is GAGVSQSPSNKVTEKGKDVELRCDPISGHTALYWYRQSLGQGLEFLIYFQGNSAPDKSGLPSDRFSAERTGGSVSTLTIQRTQQEDSAVYLCASSLAAGANEQFFGPGTRLTVL.

The V gene is TRBV6-1, the J gene TRBJ2-1; 10 bases fit TRBD1. TRBJ2-7 explains the end of the DNA better; the J call may be wrong. Germline CDR1 is MNHNS and CDR2 is SASEGT. The CDR3 loop spans 14 amino acids. The CDR3 loop reads CASSERQGAAEQYF. As DNA, the CDR3 is TGTGCCAGCAGTGAAAGACAGGGGGCTGCCGAGCAGTACTTC.

J is TRBJ2-5 and V is TRBV7-6; a weak D match, TRBD2 (6 bases). The CDR3 consists of 14 residues. V lost 1 base and J lost 11, with 17 bases in between. The germline CDR1 and CDR2 sequences are SGHVS and FNYEAQ. The CDR3 region has the DNA TGTGCCAGCAGCTTAGTCGGGAGAGGCAATGAGCAGTACTTC. Translation: CASSLVGRGNEQYF.

By share, this clonotype ranks as medium-sized. The chain is built from TRBV6-1 and TRBJ2-1; tentatively, D is TRBD2 (6 bases). The CDR3 consists of 15 residues. Germline-derived CDR1 and CDR2 are MNHNS and SASEGT. V was clipped by 8 bases and J by 6 bases, with 20 bases between them. The CDR3 DNA sequence: TGTGCCAGCCGATTCACTACGGGAGATGGCAATGAGCAGTTCTTC. It yields the protein CASRFTTGDGNEQFF.

A note on this clonotype: Without the conserved terminal phenylalanine or tryptophan, this CDR3 likely stems from a read error. Because the CDR3's place on the DNA is in doubt, the DNA is left out and the CDR3 is given as listed by TCRdb. This chain connects TRBV27 to TRBJ2-3; the listed D gene, TRBD1, was not tested against the DNA. Germline V CDR1 and CDR2: MNHEY, SMNVEV (reference sequence). The CDR3 is 11 amino acids in total, end residues counted. The CDR3 sequence is CASSDPVSRVP.

This clonotype turned up a few times. The chain is built from TRBV5-1 and TRBJ1-2; TRBD1 matches 7 bases. The germline V gene encodes CDR1 SGHRS and CDR2 YFSETQ. V was pared by 5 bases and J by 6 bases, with 10 bases of the junction left unmatched. The CDR3 is 14 amino acids. CDR3 sequence reads: CASSPNQGEDGYTF. CDR3 bases: TGCGCCAGCAGTCCAAATCAGGGGGAGGATGGCTACACCTTC.